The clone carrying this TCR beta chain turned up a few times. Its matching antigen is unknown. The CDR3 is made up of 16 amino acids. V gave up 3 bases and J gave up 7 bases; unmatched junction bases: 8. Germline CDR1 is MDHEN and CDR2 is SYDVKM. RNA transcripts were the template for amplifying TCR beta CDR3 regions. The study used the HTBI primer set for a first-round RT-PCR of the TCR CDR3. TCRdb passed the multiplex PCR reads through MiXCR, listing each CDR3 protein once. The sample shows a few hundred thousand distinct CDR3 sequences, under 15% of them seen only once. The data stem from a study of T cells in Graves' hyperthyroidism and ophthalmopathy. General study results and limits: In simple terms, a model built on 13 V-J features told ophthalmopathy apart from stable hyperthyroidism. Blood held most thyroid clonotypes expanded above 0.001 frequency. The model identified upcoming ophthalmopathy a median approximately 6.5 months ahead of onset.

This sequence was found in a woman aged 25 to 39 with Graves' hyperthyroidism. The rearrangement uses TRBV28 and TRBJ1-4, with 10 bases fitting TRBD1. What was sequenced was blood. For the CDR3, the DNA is TGTGCCAGCAGTTTGTTCGGGACAGGGGTTAGTGAAAAACTGTTTTTT. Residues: CASSLFGTGVSEKLFF.